This T cell receptor (beta chain) is from a study of graft-versus-host responses after intestinal transplantation. Method: immunoSEQ multiplex PCR; TCRdb's copy keeps in-frame clones and lacks some. This sample has approximately 130,000 clones, with roughly nine tenths found just once. In the case of this clone: Its antigen is not identified.

Trimming at V came to 3 bases and at J to 0 bases, leaving 2 bases not matched to a gene. Germline CDR1 LNHNV, CDR2 YYDKDF (reference sequence). This CDR3 region has 16 residues. This receptor was obtained from a human donor who received an intestinal transplant. V usage is TRBV15 and J usage is TRBJ2-3; 11 nucleotides line up with TRBD2. The starting material was unstimulated CD4+ T cells sorted from spleen or lymph node cells, obtained before intestinal transplant. CDR3 DNA: TGTGCCACCAGCAGGCTAGCGGGGGGAAGCACAGATACGCAGTATTTT. This codes for CATSRLAGGSTDTQYF.